The 5 T cell receptor beta chains below all came from one sample that was sequenced in a study of CD8+ T cells in alopecia areata (dated by TCRdb to 2016 to 2019). Receptor amplification or capture employed the immunoSEQ multiplex PCR assay. To provide template for TCR sequencing, every sample had RNA extracted and reverse transcribed into cDNA. Not all clones reach the TCRdb copy of this immuneACCESS table, which keeps in-frame sequences only. Checked studies attribute under half of the gap to unresolved V genes and leave the rest unexplained. This sample is represented by 150,000 to 200,000 clones; 55% of them were singletons. The top ten hold approximately 4.3% of the sample. The sequenced material came from CD4+ T cells sorted from blood. The origin of the receptors is a human donor in good health.

This clone was seen a few times. The chain uses TRBV13 and TRBJ1-5, with 10 bases fitting TRBD1. V was clipped by 5 bases and J by 9 bases; unmatched bases: 7. The CDR3 is 14 amino acids. CDR1 is PRHDT, CDR2 FYEKMQ, per germline (reference sequence). The DNA of the CDR3 is TGTGCCAGCAGCCCGACAGGGGGCCAGGGGCCCCAGCATTTT. It encodes CASSPTGGQGPQHF.

The chain links TRBV2 to TRBJ2-3; D call uncertain. The CDR3 has 11 amino acids. Trimming cost V 3 bases and J 4 bases, with 2 bases left between them. CDR1 is SNHLY and CDR2 is FYNNEI in the germline V gene. The CDR3 DNA sequence: TGTGCCAGCAGTGATTCAGATACGCAGTATTTT. It translates to CASSDSDTQYF. The entire variable domain, with the rest obtained from reference TRBV2 and TRBJ2-3, is as follows: EPEVTQTPSHQVTQMGQEVILRCVPISNHLYFYWYRQILGQKVEFLVSFYNNEISEKSEIFDDQFSVERPDGSNFTLKIRSTKLEDSAMYFCASSDSDTQYFGPGTRLTVL.

The gene calls are TRBV19 and TRBJ2-2; D not certain. There are 13 residues in the CDR3. Germline V gene data show CDR1 as LNHDA and CDR2 as SQIVND (reference sequence). Trimming shortened V by 7 bases and J by 3 bases, and 9 bases separated the two germline ends. The CDR3 loop reads CASTVLHTGELFF. DNA for the CDR3: TGTGCCAGTACCGTACTACACACCGGGGAGCTGTTTTTT.

This clone was counted a single time. This chain uses TRBV5-1 with TRBJ1-1; D remains unclear. The V gene lost 4 bases and the J gene lost 1 base, with 14 bases spanning the gap. Germline CDR1 SGHRS, CDR2 YFSETQ. The CDR3 length is 15 residues. The CDR3 DNA sequence: TGCGCCAGCAGCCCTCGACCCCTTCCGAACACTGAAGCTTTCTTT. Amino acids: CASSPRPLPNTEAFF.

The table lists this clone with a few counts. The chain carries TRBV6-6 and TRBJ2-6; tentative D call: TRBD2 (5 bases). The germline gives CDR1 MNHNY, CDR2 SVGAGI (reference sequence). The CDR3 consists of 15 residues. V gave up 8 bases and J gave up 0 bases, with 11 bases separating them. The CDR3 protein is CASGGLNSGANVLTF. In DNA, the CDR3 is TGTGCCAGCGGAGGATTAAACTCTGGGGCCAACGTCCTGACTTTC.